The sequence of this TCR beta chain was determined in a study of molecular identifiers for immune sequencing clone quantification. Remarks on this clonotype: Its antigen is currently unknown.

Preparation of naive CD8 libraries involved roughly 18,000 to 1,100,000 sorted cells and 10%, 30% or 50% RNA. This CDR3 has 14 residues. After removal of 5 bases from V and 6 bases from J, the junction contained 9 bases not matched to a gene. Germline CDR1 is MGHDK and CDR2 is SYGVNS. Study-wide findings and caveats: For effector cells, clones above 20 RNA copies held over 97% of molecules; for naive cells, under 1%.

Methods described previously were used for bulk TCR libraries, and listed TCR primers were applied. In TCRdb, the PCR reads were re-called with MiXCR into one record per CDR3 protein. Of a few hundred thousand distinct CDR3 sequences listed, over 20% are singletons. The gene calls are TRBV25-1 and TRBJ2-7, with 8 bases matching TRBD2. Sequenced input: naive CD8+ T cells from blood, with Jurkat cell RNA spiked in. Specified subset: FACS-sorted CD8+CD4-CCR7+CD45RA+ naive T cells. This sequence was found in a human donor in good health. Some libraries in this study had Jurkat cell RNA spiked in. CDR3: CASSWGGGHSEQYF. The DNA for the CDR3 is TGTGCCAGCAGTTGGGGCGGGGGGCACTCCGAGCAGTACTTC.